The 12 T cell receptor beta chains reported below all come from one sample, sequenced in a study of blood T cell repertoires in COVID-19 (dated by TCRdb to about 2020). The library was prepared using the immunoSEQ multiplex PCR assay. TCRdb took this table from immuneACCESS and kept in-frame rearrangements with V and J called. Such tables lack part of the clones; where checked against another copy, unresolved V genes explain under half of the gap, and the rest is unexplained. The sample data list around 180,000 clones, and under 85% of these were observed just once. Around 6.9% of the sample is held by the ten biggest clonotypes. Sequencing input: peripheral blood. The receptors here all came from an elderly man with COVID-19, enrolled during active disease.

J is TRBJ2-2 and V is TRBV5-1; 12 nucleotides match TRBD2. The CDR3 runs to 15 residues. The germline gives CDR1 SGHRS, CDR2 YFSETQ. With V trimmed by 4 bases and J by 5 bases, 3 bases remained unmatched. In DNA form, the CDR3 reads TGCGCCAGCAGCCTTACTAGCGGGGGGACCGGGGAGCTGTTTTTT. Protein: CASSLTSGGTGELFF.

The chain employs TRBV9 and TRBJ1-4; 8 positions match TRBD1. The CDR3 sequence is 15 residues long. Germline CDR1 and CDR2: SGDLS and YYNGEE. After removal of 1 base from V and 5 bases from J, the junction contained 4 bases not matched to a gene. The chain's CDR3 is CASSVQTGENEKLFF. The CDR3 DNA sequence: TGTGCCAGCAGCGTACAGACAGGGGAAAATGAAAAACTGTTTTTT.

This rearrangement joins TRBV5-1 to TRBJ1-6, with TRBD1 as a possible D gene (6 bases). Trimming shortened V by 1 base and J by 6 bases, and 11 bases separated the two germline ends. This CDR3 has 15 amino acids. The germline V gene has CDR1 SGHRS and CDR2 YFSETQ. As DNA, the CDR3 is TGCGCCAGCAGCTTGTCGGGACATTCTAATTCACCCCTCCACTTT. Its protein product is CASSLSGHSNSPLHF.

The V gene is TRBV5-1, the J gene TRBJ1-1, with a weak D call TRBD1 (6 bases). This CDR3 is 15 amino acids long. Germline assignment: CDR1 SGHRS and CDR2 YFSETQ. Trimming removed 0 bases from V and 1 base from J, with 10 bases in between. Here the CDR3 reads CASSLGDRTNTEAFF. In nucleotides, the CDR3 is TGCGCCAGCAGCTTGGGTGACAGGACGAACACTGAAGCTTTCTTT. The whole variable domain, filled in from reference TRBV5-1 and TRBJ1-1, reads KAGVTQTPRYLIKTRGQQVTLSCSPISGHRSVSWYQQTPGQGLQFLFEYFSETQRNKGNFPGRFSGRQFSNSRSEMNVSTLELGDSALYLCASSLGDRTNTEAFFGQGTRLTVV.

The chain carries TRBV11-2 and TRBJ2-7; possible D gene TRBD1, 6 bases. Trimming shortened V by 1 base and J by 4 bases, and 11 bases separated the two germline ends. Per germline, CDR1 SGHAT and CDR2 FQNNGV. CDR3 length equals 14 residues. The CDR3 region has the DNA TGTGCCAGCAGCTTAGGTGTCAGGGGTTACGAGCAGTACTTC. As protein: CASSLGVRGYEQYF. The entire variable domain, with the rest obtained from reference TRBV11-2 and TRBJ2-7, is as follows: EAGVAQSPRYKIIEKRQSVAFWCNPISGHATLYWYQQILGQGPKLLIQFQNNGVVDDSQLPKDRFSAERLKGVDSTLKIQPAKLEDSAVYLCASSLGVRGYEQYFGPGTRLTVT.

The V call is TRBV18, the J call TRBJ2-3; 13 bases align to TRBD2. Germline V lookup: CDR1 KGHSH, CDR2 LQKENI. The CDR3 loop spans 16 amino acids. J lost 1 base, V lost 3 bases, and 1 base had no gene match. CDR3: CASSPGTSGGTDTQYF. DNA for the CDR3: TGTGCCAGCTCACCGGGGACTAGCGGGGGCACAGATACGCAGTATTTT.

The V gene is TRBV9, the J gene TRBJ1-2; possibly TRBD1 for D (5 bases). The CDR3 consists of 14 residues. Between the trimmed V and J ends, which lost 0 bases and 6 bases, there was a span of 12 bases. CDR1 SGDLS and CDR2 YYNGEE come from the germline V gene. The DNA for the CDR3 is TGTGCCAGCAGCGTAGGAGGAGGGGAGGATGGCTACACCTTC. Encoded protein: CASSVGGGEDGYTF.

In this sample, this clone turned up a few times. CDR3 amino acids: CASSLWTSGGEDTQYF. The CDR3 DNA is TGCGCCAGCAGCCTTTGGACTAGCGGGGGGGAAGATACGCAGTATTTT. The J gene is TRBJ2-3, the V gene TRBV5-1; 15 bases align to TRBD2. Trimming cost V 4 bases and J 5 bases; bases outside gene matches: 5. Germline V gene sequence: CDR1 SGHRS, CDR2 YFSETQ. The CDR3 covers 16 residues.

V and J are TRBV7-9 and TRBJ1-1, with no clear D. CDR3 length equals 14 residues. Trimming removed 4 bases from V and 1 base from J, with 10 bases in between. The V gene's germline CDR1 is SEHNR and CDR2 FQNEAQ (reference sequence). CDR3 sequence reads: CASSSSGANTEAFF. The CDR3 DNA follows: TGTGCCAGCAGCTCATCTGGAGCGAACACTGAAGCTTTCTTT. Variable domain in full (rest from reference TRBV7-9 and TRBJ1-1): DTGVSQNPRHKITKRGQNVTFRCDPISEHNRLYWYRQTLGQGPEFLTYFQNEAQLEKSRLLSDRFSAERPKGSFSTLEIQRTEQGDSAMYLCASSSSGANTEAFFGQGTRLTVV.

The V gene is TRBV19, the J gene TRBJ1-1; D may be TRBD1 (6 bases). Trimming removed 7 bases from V and 4 bases from J, with 13 bases in between. Germline CDR1 and CDR2: LNHDA and SQIVND (reference sequence). The CDR3 is made up of 13 amino acids. The CDR3 DNA sequence: TGTGCCAGTACCCAAAGGGGGGGCACTGAAGCTTTCTTT. This translates into CASTQRGGTEAFF. Full variable domain (rest looked up from reference TRBV19 and TRBJ1-1): DGGITQSPKYLFRKEGQNVTLSCEQNLNHDAMYWYRQDPGQGLRLIYYSQIVNDFQKGDIAEGYSVSREKKESFPLTVTSAQKNPTAFYLCASTQRGGTEAFFGQGTRLTVV.

This CDR3 reads CASSFWTGGQETQYF. In DNA form, the CDR3 reads TGTGCCAGCAGTTTTTGGACAGGGGGCCAAGAGACCCAGTACTTC. V is TRBV6-5 and J is TRBJ2-5; TRBD1 aligns across 10 bases. V was clipped by 4 bases and J by 1 base; unmatched bases: 3. The CDR3 contains 15 residues. CDR1 and CDR2 (germline): MNHEY, SVGAGI.

The chain uses TRBV18 and TRBJ1-6; D remains unclear. Germline CDR1 KGHSH, CDR2 LQKENI. The V and J ends lost 3 bases and 10 bases respectively, with 10 bases between them. CDR3 length: 13 amino acids. The CDR3 DNA is TGTGCCAGCTCACCGGAGAGGGTCTCACCCCTCCACTTT. Its protein product is CASSPERVSPLHF. The variable domain in full, completed from reference TRBV18 and TRBJ1-6, reads NAGVMQNPRHLVRRRGQEARLRCSPMKGHSHVYWYRQLPEEGLKFMVYLQKENIIDESGMPKERFSAEFPKEGPSILRIQQVVRGDSAAYFCASSPERVSPLHFGNGTRLTVT.